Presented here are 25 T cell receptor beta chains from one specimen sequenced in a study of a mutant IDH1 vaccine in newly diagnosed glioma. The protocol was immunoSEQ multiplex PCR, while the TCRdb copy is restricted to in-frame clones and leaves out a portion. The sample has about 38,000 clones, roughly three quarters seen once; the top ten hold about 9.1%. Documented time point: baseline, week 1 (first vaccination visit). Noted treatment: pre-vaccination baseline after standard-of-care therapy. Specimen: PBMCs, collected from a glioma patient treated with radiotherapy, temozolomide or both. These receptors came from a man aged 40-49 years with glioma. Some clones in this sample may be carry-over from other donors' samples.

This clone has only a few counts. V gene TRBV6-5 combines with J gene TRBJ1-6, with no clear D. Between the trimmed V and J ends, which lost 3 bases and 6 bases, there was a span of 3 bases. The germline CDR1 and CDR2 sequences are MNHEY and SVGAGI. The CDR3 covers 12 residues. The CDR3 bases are TGTGCCAGCAGTTATTCTAATTCACCCCTCCACTTT. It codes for CASSYSNSPLHF.

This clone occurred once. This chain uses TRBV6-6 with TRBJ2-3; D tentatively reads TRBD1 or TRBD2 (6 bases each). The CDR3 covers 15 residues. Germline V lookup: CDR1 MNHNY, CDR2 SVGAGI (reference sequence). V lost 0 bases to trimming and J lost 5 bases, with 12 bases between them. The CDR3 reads CASSYSGGYGDTQYF. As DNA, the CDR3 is TGTGCCAGCAGTTACTCGGGGGGCTATGGAGATACGCAGTATTTT.

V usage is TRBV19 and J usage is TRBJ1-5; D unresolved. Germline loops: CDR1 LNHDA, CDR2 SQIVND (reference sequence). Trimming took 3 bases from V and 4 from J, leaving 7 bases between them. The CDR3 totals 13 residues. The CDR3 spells CASSIQTNQPQHF. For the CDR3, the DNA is TGTGCCAGTAGTATTCAGACTAATCAGCCCCAGCATTTT.

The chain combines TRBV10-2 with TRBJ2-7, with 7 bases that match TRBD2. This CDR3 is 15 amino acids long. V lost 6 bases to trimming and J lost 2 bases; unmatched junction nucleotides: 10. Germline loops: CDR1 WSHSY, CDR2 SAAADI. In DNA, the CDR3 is TGCGCCAGCAGCCAACTTCCCGGGACTACCTACGAGCAGTACTTC. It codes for CASSQLPGTTYEQYF.

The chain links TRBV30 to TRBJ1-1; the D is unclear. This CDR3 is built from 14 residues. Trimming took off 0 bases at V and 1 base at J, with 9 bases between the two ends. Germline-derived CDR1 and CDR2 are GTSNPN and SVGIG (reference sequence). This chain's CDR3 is CAWSVGLSNTEAFF. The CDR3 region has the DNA TGTGCCTGGAGTGTAGGCCTCTCGAACACTGAAGCTTTCTTT. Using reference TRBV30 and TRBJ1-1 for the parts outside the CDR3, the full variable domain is SQTIHQWPATLVQPVGSPLSLECTVEGTSNPNLYWYRQAAGRGLQLLFYSVGIGQISSEVPQNLSASRPQDRQFILSSKKLLLSDSGFYLCAWSVGLSNTEAFFGQGTRLTVV.

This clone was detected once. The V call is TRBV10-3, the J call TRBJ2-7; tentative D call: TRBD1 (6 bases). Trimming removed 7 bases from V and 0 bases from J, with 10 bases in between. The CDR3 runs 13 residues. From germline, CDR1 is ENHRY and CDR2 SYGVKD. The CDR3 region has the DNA TGTGCCATCACTCCGGACAGCTCCTACGAGCAGTACTTC. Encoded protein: CAITPDSSYEQYF.

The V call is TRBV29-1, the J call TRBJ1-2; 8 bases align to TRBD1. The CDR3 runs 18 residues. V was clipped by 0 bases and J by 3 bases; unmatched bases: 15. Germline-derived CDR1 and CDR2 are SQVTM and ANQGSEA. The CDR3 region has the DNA TGCAGCGTTGAAGATCCGGACAGGGACCAAACCGATCACTATGGCTACACCTTC. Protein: CSVEDPDRDQTDHYGYTF.

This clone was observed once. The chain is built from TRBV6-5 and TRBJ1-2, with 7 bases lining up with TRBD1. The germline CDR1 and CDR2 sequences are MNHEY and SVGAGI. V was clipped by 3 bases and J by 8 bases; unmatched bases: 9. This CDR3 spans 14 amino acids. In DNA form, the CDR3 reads TGTGCCAGCAGTTATGGGACAGACTTGCTCGGCTACACCTTC. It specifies CASSYGTDLLGYTF.

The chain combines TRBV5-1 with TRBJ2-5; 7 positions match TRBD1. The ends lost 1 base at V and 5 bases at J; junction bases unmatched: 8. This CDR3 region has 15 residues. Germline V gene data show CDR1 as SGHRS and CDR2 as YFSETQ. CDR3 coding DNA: TGCGCCAGCAGCTTGATCCGACAGGGTGGGGAGACCCAGTACTTC. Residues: CASSLIRQGGETQYF. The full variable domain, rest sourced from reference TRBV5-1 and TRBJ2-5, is KAGVTQTPRYLIKTRGQQVTLSCSPISGHRSVSWYQQTPGQGLQFLFEYFSETQRNKGNFPGRFSGRQFSNSRSEMNVSTLELGDSALYLCASSLIRQGGETQYFGPGTRLLVL.

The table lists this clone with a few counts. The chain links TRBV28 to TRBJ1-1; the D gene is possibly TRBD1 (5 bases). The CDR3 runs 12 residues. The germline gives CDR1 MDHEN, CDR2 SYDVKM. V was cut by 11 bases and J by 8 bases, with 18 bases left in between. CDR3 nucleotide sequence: TGTGCCGGGGGATTGAACGACGAAGAAGCTTTCTTT. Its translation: CAGGLNDEEAFF.

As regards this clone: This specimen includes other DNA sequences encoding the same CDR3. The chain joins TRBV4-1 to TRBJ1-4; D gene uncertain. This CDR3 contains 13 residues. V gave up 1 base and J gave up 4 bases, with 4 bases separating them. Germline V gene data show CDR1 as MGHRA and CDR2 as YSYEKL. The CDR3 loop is CASSQVGNEKLFF. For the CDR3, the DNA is TGCGCCAGCAGCCAAGTTGGTAATGAAAAACTGTTTTTT.

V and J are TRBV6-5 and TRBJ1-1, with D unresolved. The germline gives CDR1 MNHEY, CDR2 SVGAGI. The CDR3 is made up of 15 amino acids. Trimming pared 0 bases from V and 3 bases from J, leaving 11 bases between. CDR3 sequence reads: CASSYSIRVHTEAFF. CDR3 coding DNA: TGTGCCAGCAGTTACTCGATACGAGTCCACACTGAAGCTTTCTTT.

As DNA, the CDR3 is TGCAGCTGTTTCCGGGCAGATACGCAGTATTTT. It specifies CSCFRADTQYF. J is TRBJ2-3 and V is TRBV29-1, with D unresolved. Trimming stripped 8 bases from V and 4 bases from J, with 10 bases between. The CDR3 extends over 11 amino acids. Per germline, CDR1 SQVTM and CDR2 ANQGSEA.

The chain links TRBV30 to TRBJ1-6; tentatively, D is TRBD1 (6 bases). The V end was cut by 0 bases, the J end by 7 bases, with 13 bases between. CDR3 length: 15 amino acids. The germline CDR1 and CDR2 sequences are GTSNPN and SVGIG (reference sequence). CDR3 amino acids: CAWSVRTQGNSPLHF. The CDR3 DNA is TGTGCCTGGAGTGTACGGACGCAGGGGAATTCACCCCTCCACTTT.

CDR3 nucleotides: TGTGCCAGCAGCCAAGGCTTAGGGGCCATAAACACAGATACGCAGTATTTT. Translating gives CASSQGLGAINTDTQYF. The V gene is TRBV4-2, the J gene TRBJ2-3; D might be TRBD1 (5 bases). This CDR3 is 17 amino acids long. Looked up from germline, CDR1 is LGHNA and CDR2 is YNFKEQ. The V and J ends lost 1 base and 2 bases respectively, with 16 bases between them.

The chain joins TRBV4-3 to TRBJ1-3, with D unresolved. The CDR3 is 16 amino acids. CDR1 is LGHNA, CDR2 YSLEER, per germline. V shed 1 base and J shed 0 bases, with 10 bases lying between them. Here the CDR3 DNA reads TGCGCCAGCAGCCAAGGTAGTCAGGCCTCTGGAAACACCATATATTTT. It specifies CASSQGSQASGNTIYF.

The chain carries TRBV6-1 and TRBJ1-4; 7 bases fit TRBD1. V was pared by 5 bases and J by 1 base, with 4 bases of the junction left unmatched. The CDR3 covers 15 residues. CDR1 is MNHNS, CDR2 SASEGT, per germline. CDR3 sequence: CASSFRTGTNEKLFF. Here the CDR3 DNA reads TGTGCCAGCAGTTTTCGGACAGGAACTAATGAAAAACTGTTTTTT.

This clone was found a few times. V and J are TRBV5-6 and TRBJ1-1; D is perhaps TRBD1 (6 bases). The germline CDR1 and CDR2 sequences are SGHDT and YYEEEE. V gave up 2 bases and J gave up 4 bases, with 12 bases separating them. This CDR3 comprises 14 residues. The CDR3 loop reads CASSFRDTGTEAFF. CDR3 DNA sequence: TGTGCCAGCAGCTTCCGGGACACGGGCACTGAAGCTTTCTTT.

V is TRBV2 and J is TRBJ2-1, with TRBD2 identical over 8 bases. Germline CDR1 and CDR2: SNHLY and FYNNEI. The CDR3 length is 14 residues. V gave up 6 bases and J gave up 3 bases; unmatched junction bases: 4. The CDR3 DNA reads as TGTGCCAGCAGCGGGGGGGGGTTCTACAATGAGCAGTTCTTC. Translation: CASSGGGFYNEQFF.

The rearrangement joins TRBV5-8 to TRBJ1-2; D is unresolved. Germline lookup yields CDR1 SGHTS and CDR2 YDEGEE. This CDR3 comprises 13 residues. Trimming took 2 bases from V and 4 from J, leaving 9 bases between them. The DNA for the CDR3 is TGTGCCAGCAGCTTACCAGGAGGCTATGGCTACACCTTC. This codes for CASSLPGGYGYTF. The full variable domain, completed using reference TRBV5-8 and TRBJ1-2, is EAGVTQSPTHLIKTRGQQATLRCSPISGHTSVYWYQQALGLGLQFLLWYDEGEERNRGNFPPRFSGRQFPNYSSELNVNALELEDSALYLCASSLPGGYGYTFGSGTRLTVV.

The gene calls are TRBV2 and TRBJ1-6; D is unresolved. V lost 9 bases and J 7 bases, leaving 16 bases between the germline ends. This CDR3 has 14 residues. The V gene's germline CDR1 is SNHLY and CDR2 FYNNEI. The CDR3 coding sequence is TGTGCCAGTTCGGAGAGAACTAGGAATTCACCCCTCCACTTT. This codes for CASSERTRNSPLHF. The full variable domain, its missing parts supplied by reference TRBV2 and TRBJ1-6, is EPEVTQTPSHQVTQMGQEVILRCVPISNHLYFYWYRQILGQKVEFLVSFYNNEISEKSEIFDDQFSVERPDGSNFTLKIRSTKLEDSAMYFCASSERTRNSPLHFGNGTRLTVT.

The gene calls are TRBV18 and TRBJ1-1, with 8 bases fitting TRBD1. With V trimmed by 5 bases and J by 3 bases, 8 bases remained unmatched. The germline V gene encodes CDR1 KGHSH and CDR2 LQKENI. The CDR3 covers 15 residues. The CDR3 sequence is CASSIGTGSYTEAFF. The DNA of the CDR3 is TGTGCCAGCTCAATAGGGACAGGTTCTTACACTGAAGCTTTCTTT.

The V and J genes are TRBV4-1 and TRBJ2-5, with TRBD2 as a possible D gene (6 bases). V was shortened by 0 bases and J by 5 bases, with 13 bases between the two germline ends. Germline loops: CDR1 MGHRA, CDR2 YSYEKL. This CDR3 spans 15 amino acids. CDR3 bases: TGCGCCAGCAGCCAAGATGGGACCGCGGGGGAGACCCAGTACTTC. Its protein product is CASSQDGTAGETQYF.

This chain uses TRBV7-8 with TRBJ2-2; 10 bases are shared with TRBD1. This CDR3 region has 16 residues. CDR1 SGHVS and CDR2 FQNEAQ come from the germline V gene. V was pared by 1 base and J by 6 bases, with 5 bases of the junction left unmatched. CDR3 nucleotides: TGTGCCAGCAGCTTAGTGTGGACAGGGGGTTCCGGGGAGCTGTTTTTT. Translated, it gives CASSLVWTGGSGELFF.

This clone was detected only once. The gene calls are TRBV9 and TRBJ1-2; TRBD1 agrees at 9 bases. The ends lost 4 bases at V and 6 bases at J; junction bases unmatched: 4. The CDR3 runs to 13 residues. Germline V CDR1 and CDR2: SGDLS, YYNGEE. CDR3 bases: TGTGCCAGCAGCTTCGGACAGGGGAATGGCTACACCTTC. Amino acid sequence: CASSFGQGNGYTF.